This TCR beta chain was retrieved from a study of patients and donors after allogeneic stem cell transplantation. This CDR3 has 16 amino acids. The junction had 5 bases not matched to a gene; V was cut back by 0 bases and J by 0 bases. In germline, CDR1 is DFQATT, CDR2 SNEGSKA (reference sequence). TCRdb independently ran MiXCR on the RT-PCR reads; one entry per CDR3 protein. This repertoire shows about 230,000 distinct CDR3 sequences, 13% to 15% found once; its top ten account for approximately 10%. This sequence originates from a human donor who was either an allogeneic HSCT recipient or a stem cell or donor lymphocyte infusion donor (not recorded which). It is not recorded whose cells these are; they may come from a transplant donor. The sequencing sample was made of blood, either unsorted or a sorted T cell fraction (not recorded which). The V call is TRBV20-1, the J call TRBJ2-5; 9 nucleotides line up with TRBD2. The CDR3 loop is CSARDRLAGNQETQYF. CDR3 in DNA: TGCAGTGCTAGAGATCGCCTAGCGGGGAACCAAGAGACCCAGTACTTC.